The 20 T cell receptor beta chains in this list originate from one sample, sequenced in a study of OX40 agonist ivuxolimab in advanced cancers. This table comes from immunoSEQ multiplex PCR, and its TCRdb copy is limited to in-frame clones, with some not included. The table records approximately 13,000 clones, 70% to 90% of them present only once. The sample in question was CD4+ or CD8+ T cells sorted from blood, obtained in a trial of the OX40 agonist ivuxolimab. The receptors derive from an adult with an advanced solid tumor such as melanoma, head and neck, liver or kidney cancer.

The genes are TRBV9 and TRBJ2-6; possible D gene TRBD1, 6 bases. The CDR3 extends over 17 amino acids. Deletions cut 4 bases from V and 1 base from J, with 15 bases between. Germline-derived CDR1 and CDR2 are SGDLS and YYNGEE. The CDR3 protein is CASSSPRGFSGANVLTF. The CDR3, as DNA: TGTGCCAGCAGCTCTCCCAGGGGCTTTTCTGGGGCCAACGTCCTGACTTTC.

V and J are TRBV7-2 and TRBJ2-5, with 7 bases lining up with TRBD1. Looked up from germline, CDR1 is SGHTA and CDR2 is FQGNSA. V lost 5 bases and J lost 5; bases outside the gene matches: 8. The CDR3 has 14 amino acids. The CDR3 protein is CASSAQGGPETQYF. The CDR3 bases are TGTGCCAGCAGCGCTCAAGGGGGCCCGGAGACCCAGTACTTC.

A word on this clone: This may be a read error, as it is one base from a much larger clone. This rearrangement joins TRBV4-2 to TRBJ2-6; weak D call: TRBD2 (7 bases). V was trimmed by 5 bases and J by 1 base, leaving 12 bases between them. CDR1 is LGHNA and CDR2 is YNFKEQ in the germline V gene. The length of the CDR3 is 16 residues. The CDR3 protein is CASSLGGASGANVLTF. For the CDR3, the DNA is TGTGCCAGCAGCTTGGGGGGGGCATCTGGGGCCAACGTCCTGACTTTC.

The genes are TRBV10-3 and TRBJ2-7, with 10 bases matching TRBD2. Germline-derived CDR1 and CDR2 are ENHRY and SYGVKD. The CDR3 runs 15 residues. Trimming cost V 11 bases and J 5 bases; bases outside gene matches: 15. For the CDR3, the DNA is TGTGCCTCGGAGGGATCCGGGACTAGCGCCCACGAGCAGTACTTC. It yields the protein CASEGSGTSAHEQYF.

The chain has TRBV6-6 and TRBJ2-1; no clear D gene. Trimming stripped 0 bases from V and 8 bases from J, with 5 bases between. CDR3 length: 12 residues. Germline V lookup: CDR1 MNHNY, CDR2 SVGAGI (reference sequence). The CDR3 coding sequence is TGTGCCAGCAGTTACTCCAGCGATGAGCAGTTCTTC. It is translated as CASSYSSDEQFF.

The rearrangement uses TRBV10-3 and TRBJ1-3, with 9 bases aligning to TRBD1. Germline CDR1 ENHRY, CDR2 SYGVKD. This CDR3 is 17 amino acids long. With 7 bases clipped from V and 1 base from J, the junction kept 11 bases outside the gene matches. Here the CDR3 DNA reads TGTGCCATCAACTCCGGGACAGGGTCTTTGTCTGGAAACACCATATATTTT. Translated: CAINSGTGSLSGNTIYF.

The chain uses TRBV4-2 and TRBJ2-7; D is unclear. The CDR3 is made up of 12 amino acids. V lost 2 bases, J lost 3 bases, and 5 bases lay in between. The germline gives CDR1 LGHNA, CDR2 YNFKEQ. DNA for the CDR3: TGTGCCAGCAGCCAATCGGGCTACGAGCAGTACTTC. It codes for CASSQSGYEQYF.

This sequence joins TRBV4-1 and TRBJ2-2; TRBD2 matches 8 bases. The CDR3 runs to 15 residues. Germline V CDR1 and CDR2: MGHRA, YSYEKL. The V segment lost 3 bases and the J segment 8 bases; nucleotides outside the gene matches: 8. CDR3 amino acids: CASSHSGTRSGELFF. CDR3 bases: TGCGCCAGCAGCCACTCCGGGACTAGGTCAGGGGAGCTGTTTTTT.

The chain combines TRBV19 with TRBJ1-2, with 9 positions matching TRBD1. The germline V gene has CDR1 LNHDA and CDR2 SQIVND (reference sequence). J was trimmed by 7 bases and V by 3 bases; bases with no gene match: 3. This CDR3 is 13 amino acids long. CDR3 sequence reads: CASSIGTGIGYTF. In nucleotides, the CDR3 is TGTGCCAGTAGTATCGGGACAGGGATTGGCTACACCTTC. Filled out from reference TRBV19 and TRBJ1-2, the complete variable domain reads DGGITQSPKYLFRKEGQNVTLSCEQNLNHDAMYWYRQDPGQGLRLIYYSQIVNDFQKGDIAEGYSVSREKKESFPLTVTSAQKNPTAFYLCASSIGTGIGYTFGSGTRLTVV.

This clone counts as large. V gene TRBV6-1 combines with J gene TRBJ2-2, with D possibly being TRBD2 (6 bases). V gave up 11 bases and J gave up 2 bases, with 12 bases separating them. There are 13 residues in the CDR3. The germline V gene has CDR1 MNHNS and CDR2 SASEGT. The CDR3 coding sequence is TGTGCCCTGCGGGGCGTAAACACCGGGGAGCTGTTTTTT. It is translated as CALRGVNTGELFF.

This clone came up a few times. CDR3 region: CASSQAPPGRGTDTQYF. CDR3 in DNA: TGCGCCAGCAGCCAAGCGCCTCCCGGACGGGGCACAGATACGCAGTATTTT. This chain links TRBV4-3 with TRBJ2-3; no firm D call. Per germline, CDR1 LGHNA and CDR2 YSLEER. The germline V and J ends were trimmed by 1 base and 1 base, with 15 bases remaining between them. The CDR3 has 17 amino acids.

This clone was seen a single time. V and J are TRBV10-1 and TRBJ2-1; 9 bases are a match to TRBD2. Germline CDR1 and CDR2: WNHNN and SYGVQD (reference sequence). This CDR3 has 19 amino acids. V was pared by 3 bases and J by 3 bases, with 15 bases of the junction left unmatched. The CDR3 DNA sequence: TGCGCCAGCAGTGAAAGGTATGGTTCGGCTAGCGGGGTCTACAATGAGCAGTTCTTC. Its translation is CASSERYGSASGVYNEQFF.

The chain has TRBV4-1 and TRBJ2-1, with D possibly matching TRBD2 (6 bases). CDR3 size: 15 residues. Germline loops: CDR1 MGHRA, CDR2 YSYEKL. V was cut by 1 base and J by 8 bases, with 15 bases left in between. As DNA, the CDR3 is TGCGCCAGCAGCCAAGGGGGAGGAAGAATCGATGAGCAGTTCTTC. Translation: CASSQGGGRIDEQFF.

V and J are TRBV19 and TRBJ1-2; TRBD1 agrees at 12 bases. Germline V gene sequence: CDR1 LNHDA, CDR2 SQIVND (reference sequence). Trimming removed 5 bases from V and 8 bases from J; junction bases left unmatched: 9. CDR3 length: 15 residues. In DNA form, the CDR3 reads TGTGCCAGTAGTCCATGGGACAGGGGGCGCGAAGGCTACACCTTC. As protein: CASSPWDRGREGYTF.

The CDR3 DNA reads as TGCGCCAGCAGCCAAGACCCGGGACAGGGAGGTGGCGAGCAGTACTTC. Protein sequence: CASSQDPGQGGGEQYF. The chain carries TRBV4-3 and TRBJ2-7; the match to TRBD1 covers 9 bases. Per germline, CDR1 LGHNA and CDR2 YSLEER. The CDR3 is made up of 16 amino acids. J gave up 6 bases and V 0 bases, and 9 bases lay outside the gene matches.

The chain recombines TRBV5-6 with TRBJ1-1, with no clear D. The germline V and J ends were trimmed by 0 bases and 9 bases, with 6 bases remaining between them. This CDR3 has 11 amino acids. Germline V gives CDR1 SGHDT, CDR2 YYEEEE. The CDR3 protein is CASSLGGQAFF. DNA of the CDR3: TGTGCCAGCAGCTTGGGAGGACAAGCTTTCTTT. Supplemented by reference TRBV5-6 and TRBJ1-1, the full variable domain reads DAGVTQSPTHLIKTRGQQVTLRCSPKSGHDTVSWYQQALGQGPQFIFQYYEEEERQRGNFPDRFSGHQFPNYSSELNVNALLLGDSALYLCASSLGGQAFFGQGTRLTVV.

The chain is built from TRBV7-9 and TRBJ2-4; D unclear. The CDR3 runs 16 residues. CDR1 and CDR2 from the germline V gene are SEHNR and FQNEAQ (reference sequence). The ends were cut back, 5 bases at V and 0 bases at J, with 14 bases in the middle. The CDR3 region is CASSITTGLAKNIQYF. CDR3 nucleotides: TGTGCCAGCAGCATAACAACCGGGCTAGCCAAAAACATTCAGTACTTC.

The genes are TRBV28 and TRBJ2-7; TRBD1 matches 9 bases. Unmatched junction bases numbered 3, after V lost 3 bases and J lost 3 bases. CDR3 length equals 14 residues. The germline V gene has CDR1 MDHEN and CDR2 SYDVKM. CDR3: CASSFGQGLYEQYF. The DNA of the CDR3 is TGTGCCAGCAGTTTCGGACAGGGGCTCTACGAGCAGTACTTC.

This clone is labeled as medium-sized. V and J are TRBV11-2 and TRBJ2-1; 9 positions agree with TRBD2. Trimming at V came to 8 bases and at J to 4 bases, leaving 12 bases not matched to a gene. Germline CDR1 and CDR2: SGHAT and FQNNGV. The CDR3 has 16 residues. CDR3 sequence (DNA): TGTGCCAGCCTAGTAGCGGGAGATCTTTTTTACAATGAGCAGTTCTTC. Its translation: CASLVAGDLFYNEQFF.

V gene TRBV6-6 combines with J gene TRBJ2-7; D perhaps matches TRBD2 (6 bases). V lost 3 bases to trimming and J lost 5 bases, with 8 bases between them. The V gene's germline CDR1 is MNHNY and CDR2 SVGAGI (reference sequence). The CDR3 is made up of 12 amino acids. CDR3 sequence: CASSYTGDEQYF. CDR3 in DNA: TGTGCCAGCAGTTATACGGGGGACGAGCAGTACTTC.